The source of this TCR beta chain is a study of cytomegalovirus exposure and HLA in healthy donors (dated by TCRdb to 2015 to 2018). For context, the study as a whole: According to an earlier analysis of several hundred of the donors, some 170 million T cells yielded approximately 120 million unique TCR beta sequences and approximately 280 Gb of sequence data. The study used immunosequencing to profile the T cell repertoires of several hundred subjects and linked those repertoires to cytomegalovirus serostatus. A later analysis re-examined previously published TCR beta repertoires from several hundred donors and added high-resolution HLA genotyping to investigate patterns of TCR occurrence. An early release that covered fewer than 800 HLA-typed donors contained approximately 300 gigabases of sequencing data and 85 million to 100 million unique TCR sequences. In a later genetic analysis, genome-wide SNP genotypes for about 55% of the 666 donors were used, and that subset was treated as a discovery cohort. High-throughput TCR immunosequencing, statistical association of individual TCRs with disease status, and machine learning were combined to predict cytomegalovirus infection status. The study aimed to test whether cataloging public T cell receptors could reveal signatures of past pathogen exposure. An earlier analysis of nearly 600 of the donors applied high-throughput TCR beta sequencing to assess whether each TCR beta V gene segment acted as functional or pseudogenic. The number of donors typed differed by locus, with 629-630 for A, B, C, DRB1 and DQB1, around 520 for DQA1, nearly 610 for DPA1, and around 430 for DPB1. All discovery cohort repertoires had been generated using a single sequencing platform. HLA typing included class I and class II loci at four-digit resolution. A separate validation cohort of 90 to 150 different subjects was used in addition to the 666-subject first cohort. Of the approximately 400 genotyped donors, 65% to 90% were placed in the genetic ancestry cluster associated with self-reported Caucasian donors. About 5 DR-DQ haplotypes were handled as single units for association and clustering, since linkage in the cohort was strong. The later analysis used no new phenotypic data to find candidate immune exposures, relying instead on TCR beta sequences and their occurrence across donors. Alongside the repertoire data, information on donor age, sex, ethnicity and CMV serostatus was compiled. Among about 360 genotyped donors of the cohort, an average of around 240,000 unique TCR beta nucleotide sequences were sequenced per donor, roughly 20% of them non-productive.

Note on this clone: Its antigen is still unknown. No base-level quality is on record; no much larger clone is a single base apart.

In total, about 650 healthy bone marrow donors made up the cohort. All cohort members were sampled while nominally healthy, although unrecorded immune exposures were likely present. The donor tested CMV seronegative and was one of the 352 seronegative cohort members. A peripheral blood sample was provided by each donor, and peripheral blood mononuclear cells were used for TCR beta sequencing. Genomic DNA extraction from the blood cell samples was performed with the Qiagen DNeasy Blood Extraction Kit. The library was built by means of the immunoSEQ multiplex PCR assay. For the multiplex PCR, a mixture combining 60 forward primers for TCR Vbeta segments and 13 reverse primers for TCR Jbeta segments was used. The CDR3 region of rearranged TCR beta genes was amplified from genomic DNA with a multiplex PCR assay. On the Illumina HiSeq System, the amplified TCR beta libraries were sequenced as 87-base-pair reads. On the study's bioinformatics: Across the 666 repertoires, a later analysis counted approximately 75 million unique TCR beta chains, 9.5 million to 13 million of which were shared by at least two donors. A nearest-neighbor algorithm error-corrected the raw reads and collapsed the reads into unique sequences, merging closely related sequences to remove PCR and sequencing errors. Alignment of CDR3 sequences to IMGT reference sequences was used to assign V, D and J gene segments. Each retained sequence needed at least a six-nucleotide match to both a V gene segment and a J gene segment. Rearrangements were called productive when the CDR3 lacked stop codons and stayed in frame with V and J; all others were non-productive. Following IMGT convention, CDR3 was defined as the stretch from the second conserved V-encoded cysteine up to the conserved J-encoded phenylalanine. The earlier analysis of some 600 of the donors excluded sequences that lacked an unambiguous match to a single V gene segment. An earlier analysis of approximately 590 of the donors classified V segments as functional when productive rearrangements were above 56.7% and as segregating when the standard deviation between donors was above 5%. A statistical classification framework was built for diagnosing cytomegalovirus status from the catalog of TCR beta chain sequences. A later analysis assigned V and J genes by comparing TCR nucleotide sequences with IMGT/GENE-DB human TR gene sequences. In a later analysis, CDR3 sequences and most-parsimonious VDJ recombination scenarios were assigned using the TCRdist pipeline. In a later analysis, each TCR beta chain was defined by its CDR3 amino acid sequence together with its V-gene family, and reads lacking a unique V-gene family were excluded. As a way to deal with suspected cross-contamination and a sequencing artifact, a later analysis dropped approximately 570 nucleotide sequences that were highly shared and had low generation probability. For each public chain, a later analysis derived a clonal expansion index from normalized ranks of inferred template counts within each repertoire. A later analysis computed generation probabilities with a VDJ recombination model fitted to out-of-frame rearrangements, and checked the results against IGoR. In a later analysis, TCR-TCR, TCR-HLA and TCR-CMV co-occurrence was scored with hypergeometric tests, and a repertoire-size bias correction was applied to TCR pairs. In a later analysis, false discovery rates were estimated by permuting HLA or CMV assignments 20 times. A later analysis grouped co-occurring TCRs with DBSCAN, adding TCRdist sequence similarity when clustering within HLA-allele-positive subsets. For co-occurrence clustering, repertoires with fewer than 30,000 or more than 120,000 public chains were excluded, along with a handful of repertoires with anomalous nucleotide sharing. Held by TCRdb, this immuneACCESS table contains in-frame sequences only and omits some clones. Under half of the omission traces to an unresolved V gene where checked; the cause of the rest is unknown. That table furnishes V, J and clone size, whereas the DNA furnished D and trimming. The sample table holds around 110,000 clones, of which 60% to 80% were seen once. The ten largest clonotypes hold 0.79% of the sample.

Study-wide conclusions, independent of this receptor: In a later analysis, TCR association rates were found to vary across HLA loci, with the most associated TCRs seen for DRB1 alleles and the fewest for HLA-C alleles. Across donors, most TCR sequences were observed very rarely, whereas some public TCRs were present in many individuals. In an earlier analysis of roughly 560 of the donors, most TCR beta V segments were observed in productive rearrangements about 87% or about 30% of the time, broadly matching IMGT annotations. Immune exposure information for the cohort was limited to CMV serostatus. Sequencing depth was assumed to be roughly uniform across donors in the presence/absence analyses, though that assumption may not hold. Strong co-occurrence of HLA alleles, especially DR and DQ, made assigning TCR associations to individual alleles difficult. The classifier was reported to diagnose cytomegalovirus status with high specificity and sensitivity in both the original and validation cohorts. Because HLA typing was unavailable for some donors at each locus, only the typed subset was used in association tests. According to a later analysis, most CMV-associated TCR beta chains appeared to be HLA-restricted, and the HLA associations seemed to be driven largely by CMV exposure. A later genetic analysis associated a missense DCLRE1C variant with V-gene and J-gene trimming of TCR beta chains, and an independent cohort replicated the association. A later genetic analysis reported fewer N-insertions in productive TCRs among donors in an Asian-associated ancestry cluster than the approximately 700-donor mean. Because counts were too low, about 18 rarely observed V segments, including chromosome 9 orphons, were excluded from the earlier analysis of around 640 of the donors. Several of the top co-occurrence clusters appeared to be linked to parvovirus B19, influenza, CMV and Epstein-Barr virus, according to a later analysis. According to the authors, the approach could potentially be generalized to other disease states and immunological phenotypes. Because the 87-base-pair reads could not distinguish some IMGT-functional V segments, including TRBV6-2 and TRBV6-3, those segments were excluded. Correlated functional status among segregating V segments might reflect linkage disequilibrium, but an unknown experimental factor could not be ruled out. The study gave a list of about 150 TCR beta chains associated with cytomegalovirus. In this cohort, only TCR beta chains were sequenced, and detectable features were limited by the absence of alpha or paired-chain data. A group of highly shared sequence variants was considered likely to be a technical artifact of the sequencing pipeline. In a later analysis, HLA-associated TCR beta chains were found to be more clonally expanded and to have lower generation probabilities than equally common non-associated chains. A further reported finding was that TCR beta sequences accurately predicted the HLA-A and HLA-B alleles for most subjects in the first cohort. A later analysis associated roughly 17,000 TCR beta sequences with specific HLA alleles at a false discovery rate of 0.05. In vitro tests confirmed that a few of the cytomegalovirus-associated TCR beta chains recognize cytomegalovirus antigens.

The germline V gene supplies CDR1 SGHDT and CDR2 YYEEEE. After removal of 0 bases from V and 2 bases from J, the junction retains 8 bases not matched to a gene. From the cysteine through the phenylalanine, the CDR3 covers 16 amino acids. The read is trimmed to its CDR3 DNA, 48 bases read in frame from base 1. The receptor was derived from a boy aged 10-17 years in good health and CMV-seronegative. The rearrangement combines TRBV5-6 with TRBJ2-7; the central 7 bases match TRBD1. Sample: PBMCs. The sequenced DNA is TGTGCCAGCAGCTTGGGAATTGGGACAGCCCCCTACGAGCAGTACTTC. Translation gives CASSLGIGTAPYEQYF.